The rows below give T cell receptor beta chains drawn from one sample of a study of cytotoxic CD8 clonotypes in ibrutinib-treated CLL. Sequencing used immunoSEQ multiplex PCR; TCRdb keeps in-frame clones, though not all of them. The sample includes thousands of clones, roughly 71% of them seen just once. Sample: PBMCs, taken before ibrutinib treatment. Receptor source: a human donor with chronic lymphocytic leukemia. Each CDR3 is given with its conserved first and last residue. Each record gives: clone size, D gene, J gene, V gene, CDR3 protein, CDR3 DNA. A D gene is named only where the DNA matches it firmly. Clone size is stated in some rows and not others, as once, few, many or a class when expanded.

clone size: NA; D gene: TRBD2; J gene: TRBJ2-3; V gene: TRBV28; CDR3 protein: CASSGSGRRTDTQYF; CDR3 DNA: TGTGCCAGCAGTGGAAGCGGGAGAAGGACAGATACGCAGTATTTT
clone size: NA; D gene: TRBD1; J gene: TRBJ2-2; V gene: TRBV7-9; CDR3 protein: CASSSKGQETGELFF; CDR3 DNA: TGTGCCAGCAGCTCTAAAGGACAGGAAACCGGGGAGCTGTTTTTT
clone size: NA; D gene: NA; J gene: TRBJ2-6; V gene: TRBV7-1; CDR3 protein: CASSLGSGGPPSGANVLTF; CDR3 DNA: TGTGCCAGCAGCTTGGGTTCCGGGGGGCCCCCCTCTGGGGCCAACGTCCTGACTTTC
clone size: NA; D gene: TRBD1; J gene: TRBJ1-1; V gene: TRBV7-2; CDR3 protein: CASRPSGGVWDTEAFF; CDR3 DNA: TGTGCCAGCAGGCCTTCAGGGGGCGTGTGGGACACTGAAGCTTTCTTT
clone size: NA; D gene: TRBD2; J gene: TRBJ2-1; V gene: TRBV11-2; CDR3 protein: CASSLEGLAGAHEQFF; CDR3 DNA: TGTGCCAGCAGCTTAGAGGGACTAGCGGGAGCCCATGAGCAGTTCTTC
clone size: NA; D gene: NA; J gene: TRBJ1-6; V gene: TRBV7-8; CDR3 protein: CASSLEQNYNSPLHF; CDR3 DNA: TGTGCCAGCAGCCTAGAGCAGAACTATAATTCACCCCTCCACTTT
clone size: NA; D gene: TRBD2; J gene: TRBJ2-7; V gene: TRBV15; CDR3 protein: CATSKSGSYEQYF; CDR3 DNA: TGTGCCACCAGTAAGAGCGGGAGTTACGAGCAGTACTTC
clone size: NA; D gene: NA; J gene: TRBJ1-5; V gene: TRBV30; CDR3 protein: CAWSVQGRGGDQPQHF; CDR3 DNA: TGTGCCTGGAGTGTACAGGGCAGGGGAGGGGATCAGCCCCAGCATTTT
clone size: few; D gene: NA; J gene: TRBJ2-3; V gene: TRBV11-3; CDR3 protein: CASSLDGQSTDTQYF; CDR3 DNA: TGTGCCAGCAGCTTAGATGGTCAGAGCACAGATACGCAGTATTTT
clone size: NA; D gene: NA; J gene: TRBJ2-7; V gene: TRBV28; CDR3 protein: CASSLGGRSLKEQYF; CDR3 DNA: TGTGCCAGCAGTTTAGGCGGTAGGTCGCTCAAGGAGCAGTACTTC
clone size: few; D gene: NA; J gene: TRBJ1-2; V gene: TRBV10-1; CDR3 protein: CASSESRAEGYTF; CDR3 DNA: TGCGCCAGCAGTGAAAGCAGGGCTGAGGGCTACACCTTC
clone size: NA; D gene: TRBD1; J gene: TRBJ2-6; V gene: TRBV5-5; CDR3 protein: CASNTGQPSGANVLTF; CDR3 DNA: TGTGCCAGCAATACGGGACAGCCCTCTGGGGCCAACGTCCTGACTTTC
clone size: NA; D gene: TRBD2; J gene: TRBJ2-1; V gene: TRBV30; CDR3 protein: CASTSGGYNEQFF; CDR3 DNA: TGTGCCTCGACTAGCGGAGGCTACAATGAGCAGTTCTTC
clone size: NA; D gene: NA; J gene: TRBJ2-7; V gene: TRBV5-1; CDR3 protein: CASSLQGTYEQYF; CDR3 DNA: TGCGCCAGCAGCTTGCAAGGGACCTACGAGCAGTACTTC
clone size: large; D gene: TRBD2; J gene: TRBJ2-1; V gene: TRBV6-6; CDR3 protein: CASSYSSGGPNEQFF; CDR3 DNA: TGTGCCAGCAGTTACTCATCGGGAGGGCCTAATGAGCAGTTCTTC
clone size: once; D gene: NA; J gene: TRBJ2-7; V gene: TRBV21-1; CDR3 protein: CASSKPASGTTYEQYF; CDR3 DNA: TGTGCCAGCAGCAAACCAGCTAGCGGGACTACCTACGAGCAGTACTTC
clone size: NA; D gene: TRBD2; J gene: TRBJ2-7; V gene: TRBV18; CDR3 protein: CASSPMPGTSGRRFMHEQYF; CDR3 DNA: TGTGCCAGCTCACCGATGCCCGGGACTAGCGGGAGGAGGTTTATGCACGAGCAGTACTTC
clone size: NA; D gene: NA; J gene: TRBJ2-4; V gene: TRBV27; CDR3 protein: CASSSQQVKNIQYF; CDR3 DNA: TGTGCCAGCAGTTCACAGCAGGTCAAAAACATTCAGTACTTC
clone size: few; D gene: NA; J gene: TRBJ1-1; V gene: TRBV2; CDR3 protein: CASNLYPGAFF; CDR3 DNA: TGTGCCAGCAATCTGTATCCCGGAGCTTTCTTT
clone size: NA; D gene: TRBD2; J gene: TRBJ2-1; V gene: TRBV13; CDR3 protein: CASRLILLAGGSHEQFF; CDR3 DNA: TGTGCCAGCAGACTAATTTTACTAGCGGGAGGGTCCCATGAGCAGTTCTTC
clone size: NA; D gene: NA; J gene: TRBJ2-5; V gene: TRBV15; CDR3 protein: CATSRGTRQETQYF; CDR3 DNA: TGTGCCACCAGCAGAGGAACTCGCCAAGAGACCCAGTACTTC
clone size: NA; D gene: NA; J gene: TRBJ2-7; V gene: TRBV5-6; CDR3 protein: CASSIDRPSYEQYF; CDR3 DNA: TGTGCCAGCAGCATCGACAGGCCTTCCTACGAGCAGTACTTC
clone size: few; D gene: TRBD1; J gene: TRBJ2-7; V gene: TRBV28; CDR3 protein: CASSRDRGAPYEQYF; CDR3 DNA: TGTGCCAGCAGCCGGGACAGGGGCGCTCCCTACGAGCAGTACTTC
clone size: NA; D gene: TRBD1; J gene: TRBJ2-5; V gene: TRBV27; CDR3 protein: CASRRQGNIVGETQYF; CDR3 DNA: TGTGCCAGCAGAAGACAGGGGAACATAGTAGGAGAGACCCAGTACTTC
clone size: few; D gene: NA; J gene: TRBJ2-7; V gene: TRBV2; CDR3 protein: CASSGRGFMVYEQYF; CDR3 DNA: TGTGCCAGCAGTGGGAGGGGCTTTATGGTCTACGAGCAGTACTTC
clone size: NA; D gene: NA; J gene: TRBJ2-5; V gene: TRBV7-2; CDR3 protein: CASSVQETQYF; CDR3 DNA: TGTGCCAGCAGCGTCCAAGAGACCCAGTACTTC
clone size: once; D gene: NA; J gene: TRBJ2-5; V gene: TRBV20-1; CDR3 protein: CSVSLQVTQYF; CDR3 DNA: TGCAGTGTATCCCTTCAAGTGACCCAGTACTTC
clone size: NA; D gene: TRBD1; J gene: TRBJ1-5; V gene: TRBV5-7; CDR3 protein: CASSTGTDSNQPQHF; CDR3 DNA: TGTGCCAGCAGCACCGGGACAGATAGCAATCAGCCCCAGCATTTT
clone size: NA; D gene: NA; J gene: TRBJ1-1; V gene: TRBV27; CDR3 protein: CASGQYRVGYTEAFF; CDR3 DNA: TGTGCCAGCGGCCAGTACAGGGTAGGTTACACTGAAGCTTTCTTT
clone size: NA; D gene: TRBD1; J gene: TRBJ2-7; V gene: TRBV13; CDR3 protein: CASRSGQGALHEQYF; CDR3 DNA: TGTGCCAGCAGGTCGGGACAGGGGGCGCTCCACGAGCAGTACTTC
clone size: NA; D gene: NA; J gene: TRBJ2-1; V gene: TRBV7-9; CDR3 protein: CAVNPFRDAGNEQFF; CDR3 DNA: TGTGCCGTGAACCCCTTTCGGGATGCGGGCAATGAGCAGTTCTTC
clone size: NA; D gene: NA; J gene: TRBJ1-3; V gene: TRBV30; CDR3 protein: CAWSLRNGNTIYF; CDR3 DNA: TGTGCCTGGAGTTTAAGAAATGGAAACACCATATATTTT
clone size: NA; D gene: NA; J gene: TRBJ2-7; V gene: TRBV5-1; CDR3 protein: CASRLTLRESYEQYF; CDR3 DNA: TGCGCCAGCAGGCTTACCCTTCGGGAGAGCTACGAGCAGTACTTC
clone size: few; D gene: TRBD2; J gene: TRBJ2-3; V gene: TRBV2; CDR3 protein: CASRRTSGLTDTQYF; CDR3 DNA: TGTGCCAGCAGGAGGACTAGCGGCCTCACAGATACGCAGTATTTT
clone size: few; D gene: NA; J gene: TRBJ1-2; V gene: TRBV6-1; CDR3 protein: CASSPLQGNNYGYTF; CDR3 DNA: TGTGCCAGCAGTCCATTACAGGGAAATAACTATGGCTACACCTTC
clone size: once; D gene: TRBD2; J gene: TRBJ2-7; V gene: TRBV5-1; CDR3 protein: CASSSGLASYEQYF; CDR3 DNA: TGCGCCAGCAGTTCAGGACTAGCCTCCTACGAGCAGTACTTC
clone size: few; D gene: TRBD2; J gene: TRBJ2-2; V gene: TRBV13; CDR3 protein: CASSFEREVVWNTGELFF; CDR3 DNA: TGTGCCAGCAGCTTCGAGCGGGAGGTAGTTTGGAACACCGGGGAGCTGTTTTTT
clone size: medium-sized; D gene: NA; J gene: TRBJ1-1; V gene: TRBV29-1; CDR3 protein: CSVGFLIHQSGERTEAFF; CDR3 DNA: TGCAGCGTTGGGTTTCTTATACACCAAAGCGGCGAGCGGACTGAAGCTTTCTTT
clone size: NA; D gene: NA; J gene: TRBJ1-1; V gene: TRBV9; CDR3 protein: CASSGETGNTEAFF; CDR3 DNA: TGTGCCAGCAGCGGAGAGACAGGGAACACTGAAGCTTTCTTT
clone size: few; D gene: NA; J gene: TRBJ2-3; V gene: TRBV9; CDR3 protein: CASSVGAGDTQYF; CDR3 DNA: TGTGCCAGCAGCGTAGGGGCTGGGGATACGCAGTATTTT
clone size: NA; D gene: NA; J gene: TRBJ2-1; V gene: TRBV10-3; CDR3 protein: CAISESTWPHEQFF; CDR3 DNA: TGTGCCATCAGTGAGTCGACTTGGCCCCATGAGCAGTTCTTC
clone size: NA; D gene: NA; J gene: TRBJ2-7; V gene: TRBV4-2; CDR3 protein: CASSQAGHSSYEQYF; CDR3 DNA: TGTGCCAGCAGTCAAGCCGGACATAGCTCCTACGAGCAGTACTTC
clone size: NA; D gene: NA; J gene: TRBJ2-6; V gene: TRBV5-6; CDR3 protein: CASSLGSGGPPSGANVLTF; CDR3 DNA: TGTGCCAGCAGCTTGGGTTCCGGGGGGCCCCCCTCTGGGGCCAACGTCCTGACTTTC
clone size: once; D gene: TRBD2; J gene: TRBJ2-7; V gene: TRBV5-6; CDR3 protein: CASSSTSGTYEQYF; CDR3 DNA: TGTGCCAGCAGCTCAACTAGCGGTACCTACGAGCAGTACTTC
clone size: NA; D gene: TRBD1; J gene: TRBJ1-2; V gene: TRBV29-1; CDR3 protein: CSVEGTGFYGYTF; CDR3 DNA: TGCAGCGTTGAAGGGACAGGGTTCTATGGCTACACCTTC
clone size: NA; D gene: TRBD1; J gene: TRBJ2-5; V gene: TRBV2; CDR3 protein: CASIGTGLQETQYF; CDR3 DNA: TGTGCCAGCATTGGGACAGGGCTCCAAGAGACCCAGTACTTC
clone size: NA; D gene: NA; J gene: TRBJ1-2; V gene: TRBV28; CDR3 protein: CASSLTGPYGYTF; CDR3 DNA: TGTGCCAGCAGTCTAACAGGACCTTATGGCTACACCTTC
clone size: medium-sized; D gene: TRBD1; J gene: TRBJ1-5; V gene: TRBV6-1; CDR3 protein: CASSDRTGQRNQPQHF; CDR3 DNA: TGTGCCAGCAGTGACAGGACAGGCCAGCGCAATCAGCCCCAGCATTTT
clone size: NA; D gene: TRBD2; J gene: TRBJ2-1; V gene: TRBV6-1; CDR3 protein: CASSVSSGSYNEQFF; CDR3 DNA: TGTGCCAGCAGCGTTTCTAGCGGGAGTTACAATGAGCAGTTCTTC
clone size: NA; D gene: NA; J gene: TRBJ2-6; V gene: TRBV15; CDR3 protein: CATSRDIDPGANVLTF; CDR3 DNA: TGTGCCACCAGCAGAGATATAGACCCTGGGGCCAACGTCCTGACTTTC